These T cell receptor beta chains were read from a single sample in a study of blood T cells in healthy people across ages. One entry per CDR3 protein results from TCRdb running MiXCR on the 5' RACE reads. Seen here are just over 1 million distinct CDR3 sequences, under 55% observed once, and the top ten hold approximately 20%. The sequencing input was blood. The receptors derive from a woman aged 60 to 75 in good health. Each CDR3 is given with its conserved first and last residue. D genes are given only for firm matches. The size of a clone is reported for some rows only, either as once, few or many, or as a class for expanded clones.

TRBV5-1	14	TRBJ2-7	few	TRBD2	CASTLAGVTYEQYF	TGCGCCAGCACCCTAGCGGGAGTAACCTACGAGCAGTACTTC
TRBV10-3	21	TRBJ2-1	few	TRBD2	CAISGGTGLAGARPDYNEQFF	TGTGCCATCAGCGGGGGGACGGGACTAGCGGGAGCCCGCCCCGATTACAATGAGCAGTTCTTC
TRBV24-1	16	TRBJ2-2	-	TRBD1	CATSETTGGPTGELFF	TGTGCCACCAGTGAGACGACAGGGGGCCCCACCGGGGAGCTGTTTTTT
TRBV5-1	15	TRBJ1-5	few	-	CASSLTEGLDQPQHF	TGCGCCAGCAGCCTAACAGAGGGCCTCGATCAGCCCCAGCATTTT
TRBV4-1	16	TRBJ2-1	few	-	CASSQVPGDAYNEQFF	TGCGCCAGCAGCCAAGTACCCGGCGACGCATACAATGAGCAGTTCTTC
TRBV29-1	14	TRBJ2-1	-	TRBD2	CSVWPGLAGVEQFF	TGCAGCGTGTGGCCAGGGCTAGCGGGAGTAGAGCAGTTCTTC
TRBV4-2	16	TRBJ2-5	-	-	CASSLEGGRAYNEQYF	TGTGCCAGCAGCCTGGAAGGGGGAAGGGCCTACAATGAGCAGTACTTC
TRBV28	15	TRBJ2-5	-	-	CASTTSGQGGETQYF	TGTGCCAGCACCACGTCCGGGCAGGGGGGAGAGACCCAGTACTTC
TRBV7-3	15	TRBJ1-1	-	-	CASSLSATGSTEAFF	TGTGCCAGCAGCTTATCGGCAACAGGGTCCACTGAAGCTTTCTTT
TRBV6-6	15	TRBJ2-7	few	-	CASSYSGIDTYEQYF	TGTGCCAGCAGTTACTCTGGGATCGACACCTACGAGCAGTACTTC
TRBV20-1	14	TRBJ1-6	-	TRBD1	CSASRDSKNSPLHF	TGCAGTGCCAGCAGGGACAGCAAAAATTCACCCCTCCACTTT
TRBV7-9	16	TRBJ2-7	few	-	CASSPESRLEGSEQYF	TGTGCCAGCAGCCCAGAGTCCCGGTTGGAAGGGAGCGAGCAGTACTTC
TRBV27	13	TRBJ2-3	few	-	CASSLSTPDTQYF	TGTGCCAGCAGTTTATCGACCCCAGATACGCAGTATTTT
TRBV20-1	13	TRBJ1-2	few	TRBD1	CSARQGLNYGYTF	TGTAGTGCTAGACAGGGGCTCAACTATGGCTACACCTTC
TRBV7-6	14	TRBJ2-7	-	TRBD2	CASSQPGRTDEQYF	TGTGCCAGCAGCCAACCCGGGAGGACCGACGAGCAGTACTTC
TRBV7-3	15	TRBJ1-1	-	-	CASSLSGGKSTEAFF	TGTGCCAGCAGCTTAAGCGGGGGGAAGAGCACTGAAGCTTTCTTT
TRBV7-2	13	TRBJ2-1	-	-	CASSLRMGGEQFF	TGTGCCAGCAGCTTAAGAATGGGGGGTGAGCAGTTCTTC
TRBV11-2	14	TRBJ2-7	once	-	CASSPWTGTYEQYF	TGTGCCAGCAGCCCCTGGACCGGCACCTACGAGCAGTACTTC
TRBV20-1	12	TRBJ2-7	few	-	CSAIGNSYEQYF	TGCAGTGCTATAGGTAACTCCTACGAGCAGTACTTC
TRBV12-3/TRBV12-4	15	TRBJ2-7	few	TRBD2	CASSKTSGRGYEQYF	TGTGCCAGCAGTAAAACTAGCGGGAGAGGCTACGAGCAGTACTTC
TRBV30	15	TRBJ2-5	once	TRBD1	CAWSVLKGAGETQYF	TGTGCCTGGAGTGTACTGAAGGGGGCCGGGGAGACCCAGTACTTC
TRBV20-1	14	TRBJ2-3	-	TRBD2	CSASSGSPTDTQYF	TGCAGTGCGTCTAGCGGGAGTCCCACAGATACGCAGTATTTT